A single sample gave rise to the 10 T cell receptor beta chains below, sequenced in a study of OX40 agonist ivuxolimab in advanced cancers. Library generation was performed with the immunoSEQ multiplex PCR assay. The clones in this table, taken by TCRdb from immuneACCESS, are in-frame only. Not every clone is retained; where verified, under half of the shortfall comes from an unresolved V gene, and the cause of the rest is unknown. The sample includes 55,000 to 75,000 clones, with around 84% observed a single time. The leading ten clones occupy 1.1% of the sample. The specimen was CD4+ or CD8+ T cells sorted from blood, collected in a trial of the OX40 agonist ivuxolimab. Receptors originate from an adult with an advanced solid tumor such as melanoma, head and neck, liver or kidney cancer.

The chain recombines TRBV18 with TRBJ1-2; D is unclear. The CDR3 contains 13 residues. Germline V CDR1 and CDR2: KGHSH, LQKENI. V lost 3 bases and J 7 bases, leaving 12 bases between the germline ends. In DNA form, the CDR3 reads TGTGCCAGCTCACCCCCGGAGGGATCTGGCTACACCTTC. Amino acid sequence: CASSPPEGSGYTF.

The rearrangement uses TRBV7-9 and TRBJ2-3, with 7 bases identical to TRBD1. Per the germline V gene, CDR1 is SEHNR and CDR2 is FQNEAQ (reference sequence). J gave up 0 bases and V 1 base, and 7 bases lay outside the gene matches. The CDR3 consists of 17 residues. CDR3 loop: CASSLGKQGTSTDTQYF. The CDR3 nucleotides are TGTGCCAGCAGCTTAGGTAAACAGGGGACCAGCACAGATACGCAGTATTTT.

The chain employs TRBV11-2 and TRBJ1-1; weak D call: TRBD1 (5 bases). The V gene lost 1 base and the J gene lost 11 bases, with 17 bases spanning the gap. The CDR3 has 14 amino acids. CDR1 and CDR2 from the germline V gene are SGHAT and FQNNGV. In DNA form, the CDR3 reads TGTGCCAGCAGCTTAGGGGAAGGTCGGAAGGGGGCTTTCTTT. Translation: CASSLGEGRKGAFF.

This chain links TRBV4-2 with TRBJ1-4; no clear D gene. V lost 1 base and J lost 0, with 9 bases in between. Per germline, CDR1 LGHNA and CDR2 YNFKEQ. CDR3 length equals 16 residues. The chain's CDR3 is CASSQAGAATNEKLFF. In DNA form, the CDR3 reads TGTGCCAGCAGCCAAGCGGGAGCTGCAACTAATGAAAAACTGTTTTTT.

This CDR3 reads CASSLGPSRVGETQYF. The CDR3 nucleotides read TGTGCCAGCAGCTTAGGCCCCTCGCGCGTCGGAGAGACCCAGTACTTC. J is TRBJ2-5 and V is TRBV7-2; D unresolved. The V end lost 1 base, the J end lost 4 bases, and 16 bases lay between the germline ends. The germline CDR1 and CDR2 sequences are SGHTA and FQGNSA. The CDR3 extends over 16 amino acids.

The chain uses TRBV9 and TRBJ1-1, with 10 bases aligning to TRBD1. The V and J ends lost 4 bases and 6 bases, in that order; junction bases with no gene match: 6. This CDR3 is built from 14 residues. Germline V gene data show CDR1 as SGDLS and CDR2 as YYNGEE. Written as DNA, the CDR3 is TGTGCCAGCAGCTATAGACAGGGGGCCTCTGAAGCTTTCTTT. As protein: CASSYRQGASEAFF.

The chain recombines TRBV7-8 with TRBJ2-3; D is possibly TRBD1 (5 bases). The V end lost 1 base, the J end lost 6 bases, and 17 bases lay between the germline ends. Germline CDR1 SGHVS, CDR2 FQNEAQ. The CDR3 spans 16 residues. The CDR3 region has the DNA TGTGCCAGCAGCTTAGGATCTTCGCGGTCAGGGGATACGCAGTATTTT. Encoded protein: CASSLGSSRSGDTQYF.

V and J are TRBV9 and TRBJ1-2; no reliable D call. The CDR3 runs 13 residues. With 0 bases removed from V and 7 bases from J, the gap between germline ends came to 10 bases. Germline assignment: CDR1 SGDLS and CDR2 YYNGEE. The CDR3 nucleotides read TGTGCCAGCAGCGTAGGAGGGTCTTCTGGCTACACCTTC. This codes for CASSVGGSSGYTF.

The chain is built from TRBV6-6 and TRBJ1-3; D is unclear. This CDR3 spans 14 amino acids. Germline CDR1 is MNHNY and CDR2 is SVGAGI (reference sequence). Between the trimmed V and J ends, which lost 0 bases and 6 bases, there was a span of 9 bases. CDR3 loop: CASSYSRGANTIYF. As DNA, the CDR3 is TGTGCCAGCAGTTACTCGAGAGGAGCAAACACCATATATTTT.

The rearrangement links TRBV10-1 to TRBJ1-5; a possible D gene is TRBD1 (5 bases). The V end was cut by 2 bases, the J end by 2 bases, with 16 bases between. The CDR3 loop spans 17 amino acids. Germline CDR1 WNHNN, CDR2 SYGVQD (reference sequence). Here the CDR3 DNA reads TGCGCCAGCAGTGAGAGTCGGCGCCAGGGTGGCAATCAGCCCCAGCATTTT. Amino acid sequence: CASSESRRQGGNQPQHF.